This TCR beta chain was observed in a study of shared clonotypes between healthy human individuals. This clone was observed a single time. Sequenced by immunoSEQ multiplex PCR; TCRdb stores in-frame clones only, minus some. The data contain about 1.5 million clones, 95% to 99% of them singletons. Trimming pared 0 bases from V and 3 bases from J, leaving 15 bases between. CDR1 and CDR2 (germline): SGHAT, FQNNGV. The CDR3 runs 17 residues. The chain recombines TRBV11-2 with TRBJ1-5; TRBD1 might be the D (6 bases). What was sequenced was naive CD4+ T cells sorted from blood. Subset: CD45RA+ positively selected. The TCR comes from a man aged 25 to 45 in good health. The chain's CDR3 is CASSLDPQGGVNQPQHF. The CDR3 DNA sequence: TGTGCCAGCAGCTTAGACCCACAAGGGGGGGTCAATCAGCCCCAGCATTTT.